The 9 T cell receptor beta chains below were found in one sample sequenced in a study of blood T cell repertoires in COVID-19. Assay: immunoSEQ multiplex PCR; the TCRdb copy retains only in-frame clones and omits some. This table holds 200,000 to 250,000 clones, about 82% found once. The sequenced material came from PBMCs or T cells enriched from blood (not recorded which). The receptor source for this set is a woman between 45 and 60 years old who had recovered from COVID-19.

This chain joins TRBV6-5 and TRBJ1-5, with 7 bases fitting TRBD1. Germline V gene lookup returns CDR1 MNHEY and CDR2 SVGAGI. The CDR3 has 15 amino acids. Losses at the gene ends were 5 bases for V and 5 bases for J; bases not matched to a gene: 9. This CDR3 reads CASSKQGTLYQPQHF. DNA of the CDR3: TGTGCCAGCAGTAAACAGGGGACTCTCTATCAGCCCCAGCATTTT.

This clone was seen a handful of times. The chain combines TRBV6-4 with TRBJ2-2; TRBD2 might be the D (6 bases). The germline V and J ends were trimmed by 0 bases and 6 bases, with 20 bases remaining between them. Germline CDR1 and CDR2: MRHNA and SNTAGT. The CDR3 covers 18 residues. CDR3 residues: CASSDSAAAGRVAGELFF. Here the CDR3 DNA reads TGTGCCAGCAGTGACTCCGCGGCGGCGGGAAGGGTCGCCGGGGAGCTGTTTTTT.

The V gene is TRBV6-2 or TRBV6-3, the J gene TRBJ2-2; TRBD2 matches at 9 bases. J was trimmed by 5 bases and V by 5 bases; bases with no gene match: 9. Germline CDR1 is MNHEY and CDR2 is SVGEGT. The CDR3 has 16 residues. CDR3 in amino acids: CASSRGRAYGTGELFF. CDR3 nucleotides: TGTGCCAGCAGTCGCGGGAGGGCCTATGGAACCGGGGAGCTGTTTTTT.

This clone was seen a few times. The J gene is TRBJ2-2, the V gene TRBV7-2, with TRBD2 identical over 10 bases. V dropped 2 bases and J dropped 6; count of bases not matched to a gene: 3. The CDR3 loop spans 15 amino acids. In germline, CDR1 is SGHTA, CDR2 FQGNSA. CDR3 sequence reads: CASSLLAGVAGELFF. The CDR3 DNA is TGTGCCAGCAGCTTACTAGCGGGAGTCGCCGGGGAGCTGTTTTTT. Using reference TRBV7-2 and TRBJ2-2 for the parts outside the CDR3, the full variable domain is GAGVSQSPSNKVTEKGKDVELRCDPISGHTALYWYRQSLGQGLEFLIYFQGNSAPDKSGLPSDRFSAERTGGSVSTLTIQRTQQEDSAVYLCASSLLAGVAGELFFGEGSRLTVL.

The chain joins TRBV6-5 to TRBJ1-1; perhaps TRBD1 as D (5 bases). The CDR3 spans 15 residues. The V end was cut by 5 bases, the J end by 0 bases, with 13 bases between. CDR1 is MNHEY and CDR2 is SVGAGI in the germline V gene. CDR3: CASSSQGTMNTEAFF. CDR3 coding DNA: TGTGCCAGCAGTAGCCAGGGCACCATGAACACTGAAGCTTTCTTT.

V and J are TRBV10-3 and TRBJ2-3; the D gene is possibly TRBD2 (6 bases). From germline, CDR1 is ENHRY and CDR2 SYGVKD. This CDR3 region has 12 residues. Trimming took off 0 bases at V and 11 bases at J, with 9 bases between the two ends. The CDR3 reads CAISESRRGQYF. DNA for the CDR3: TGTGCCATCAGTGAGTCTCGGCGGGGGCAGTATTTT.

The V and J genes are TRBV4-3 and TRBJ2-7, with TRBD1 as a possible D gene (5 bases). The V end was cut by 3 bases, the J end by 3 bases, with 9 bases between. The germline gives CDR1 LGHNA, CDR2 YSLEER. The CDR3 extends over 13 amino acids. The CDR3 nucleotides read TGCGCCAGCAGCCAGACAGAGTACTACGAGCAGTACTTC. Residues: CASSQTEYYEQYF.

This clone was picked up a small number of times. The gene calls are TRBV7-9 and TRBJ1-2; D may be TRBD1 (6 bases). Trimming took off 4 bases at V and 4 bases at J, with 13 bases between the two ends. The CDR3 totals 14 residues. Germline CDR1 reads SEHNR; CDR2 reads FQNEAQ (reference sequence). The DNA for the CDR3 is TGTGCCAGCAGCTCCCGACAGGAGATCTATGGCTACACCTTC. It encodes CASSSRQEIYGYTF.

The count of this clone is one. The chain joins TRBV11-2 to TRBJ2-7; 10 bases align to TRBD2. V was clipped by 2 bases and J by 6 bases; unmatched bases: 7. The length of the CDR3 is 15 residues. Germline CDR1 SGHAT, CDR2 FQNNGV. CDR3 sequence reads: CASSLPSGRRGEQYF. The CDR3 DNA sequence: TGTGCCAGCAGCTTACCTAGCGGGAGACGGGGCGAGCAGTACTTC.